A single sample gave rise to the 2 T cell receptor beta chains below, sequenced in a study of technical replicates of blood from several donors. Using immunoSEQ multiplex PCR, the repertoire was profiled, and TCRdb retains in-frame clones only, with some absent. The sample has around 83,000 clones, approximately 92% seen once. Specimen: T cells isolated from PBMCs. Every receptor here comes from a human donor in good health. Some clones in this sample may be carry-over from other donors' samples.

V and J are TRBV19 and TRBJ2-1; 7 nucleotides line up with TRBD1. This CDR3 contains 18 residues. Trimming removed 0 bases from V and 2 bases from J; junction bases left unmatched: 10. In germline, CDR1 is LNHDA, CDR2 SQIVND (reference sequence). DNA of the CDR3: TGTGCCAGTAGTATAGAAATATGGGTGGGACAGACCTACAATGAGCAGTTCTTC. It is translated as CASSIEIWVGQTYNEQFF.

The V and J genes are TRBV28 and TRBJ1-2, with D hard to call. Per the germline V gene, CDR1 is MDHEN and CDR2 is SYDVKM. Trimming pared 8 bases from V and 1 base from J, leaving 17 bases between. This CDR3 has 15 amino acids. In nucleotides, the CDR3 is TGTGCCAGCGCGGTGGCAGCCGACCTTAACTATGGCTACACCTTC. Amino acid sequence: CASAVAADLNYGYTF.